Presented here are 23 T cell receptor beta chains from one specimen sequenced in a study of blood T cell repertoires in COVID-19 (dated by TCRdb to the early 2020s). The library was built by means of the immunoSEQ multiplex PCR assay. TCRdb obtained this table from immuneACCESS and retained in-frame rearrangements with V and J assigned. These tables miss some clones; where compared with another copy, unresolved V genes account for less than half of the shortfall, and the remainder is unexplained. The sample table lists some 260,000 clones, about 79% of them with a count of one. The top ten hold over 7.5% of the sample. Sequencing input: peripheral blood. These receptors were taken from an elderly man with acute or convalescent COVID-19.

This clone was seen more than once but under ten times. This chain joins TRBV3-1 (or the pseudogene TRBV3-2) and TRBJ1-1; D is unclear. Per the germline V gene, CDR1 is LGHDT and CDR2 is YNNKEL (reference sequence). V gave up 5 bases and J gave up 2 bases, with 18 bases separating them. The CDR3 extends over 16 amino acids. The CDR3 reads CASSSWQLGGNTEAFF. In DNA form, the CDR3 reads TGTGCCAGCAGCTCCTGGCAGCTAGGAGGAAACACTGAAGCTTTCTTT.

The DNA of the CDR3 is TGTGCCAGCAGCCCCGGACTAGCGGGAGGGACCACCGGGGAGCTGTTTTTT. Its translation is CASSPGLAGGTTGELFF. V is TRBV11-3 and J is TRBJ2-2, with 15 bases matching TRBD2. Germline CDR1 and CDR2: SGHNT and YENEEA. Trimming cost V 5 bases and J 4 bases; bases outside gene matches: 5. The CDR3 contains 17 residues.

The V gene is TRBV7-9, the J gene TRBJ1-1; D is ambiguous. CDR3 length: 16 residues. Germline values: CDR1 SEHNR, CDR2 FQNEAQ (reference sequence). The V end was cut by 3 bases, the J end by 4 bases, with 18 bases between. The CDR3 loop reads CASSLQGRERVTEAFF. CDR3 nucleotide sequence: TGTGCCAGCAGCTTGCAAGGGAGGGAGCGGGTCACTGAAGCTTTCTTT.

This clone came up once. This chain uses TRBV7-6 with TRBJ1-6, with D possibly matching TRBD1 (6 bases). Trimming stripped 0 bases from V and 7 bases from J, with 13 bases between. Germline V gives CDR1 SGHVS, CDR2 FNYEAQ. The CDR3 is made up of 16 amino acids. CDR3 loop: CASSLAAQGANSPLHF. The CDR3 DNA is TGTGCCAGCAGCTTAGCTGCACAGGGTGCCAATTCACCCCTCCACTTT.

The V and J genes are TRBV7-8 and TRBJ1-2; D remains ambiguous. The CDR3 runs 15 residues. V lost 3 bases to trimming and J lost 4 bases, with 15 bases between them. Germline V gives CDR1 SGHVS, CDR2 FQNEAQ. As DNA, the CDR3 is TGTGCCAGCAGCTTGGTGGTAGAGTCATCCTATGGCTACACCTTC. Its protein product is CASSLVVESSYGYTF.

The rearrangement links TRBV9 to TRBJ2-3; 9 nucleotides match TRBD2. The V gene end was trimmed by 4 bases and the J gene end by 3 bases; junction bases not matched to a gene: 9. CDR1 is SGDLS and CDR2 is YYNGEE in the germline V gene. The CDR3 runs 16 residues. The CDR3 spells CASSSRSGSLTDTQYF. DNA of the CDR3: TGTGCCAGCAGCTCACGTAGCGGGAGTCTAACAGATACGCAGTATTTT.

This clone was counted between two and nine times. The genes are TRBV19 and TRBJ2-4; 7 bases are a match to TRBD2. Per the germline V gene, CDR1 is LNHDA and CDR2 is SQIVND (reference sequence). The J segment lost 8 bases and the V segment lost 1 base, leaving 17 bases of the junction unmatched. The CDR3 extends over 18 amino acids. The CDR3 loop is CASSIGTYSAGRADIQYF. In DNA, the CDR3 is TGTGCCAGTAGTATAGGGACCTATTCCGCAGGGAGGGCGGACATTCAGTACTTC.

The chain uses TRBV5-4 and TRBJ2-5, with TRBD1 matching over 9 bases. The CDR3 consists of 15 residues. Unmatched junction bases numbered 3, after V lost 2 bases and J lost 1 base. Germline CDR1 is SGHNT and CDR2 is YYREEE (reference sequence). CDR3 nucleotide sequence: TGTGCCAGCAGCTTCTACAGGGGGCGCCAAGAGACCCAGTACTTC. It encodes CASSFYRGRQETQYF.

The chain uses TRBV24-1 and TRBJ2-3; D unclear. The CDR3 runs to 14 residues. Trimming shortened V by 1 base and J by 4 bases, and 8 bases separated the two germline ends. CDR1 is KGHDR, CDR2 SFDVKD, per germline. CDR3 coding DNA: TGTGCCACCAGTGATTTCGCAGTTTCAGATACGCAGTATTTT. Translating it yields CATSDFAVSDTQYF.

The CDR3 region is CAISALSGASEQYF. CDR3 DNA: TGTGCCATCAGTGCCCTTTCTGGGGCTAGCGAGCAGTACTTC. J is TRBJ2-7 and V is TRBV10-3; tentatively, D is TRBD1 (5 bases). The germline CDR1 and CDR2 sequences are ENHRY and SYGVKD. The CDR3 extends over 14 amino acids. V lost 4 bases and J 6 bases, leaving 16 bases between the germline ends.

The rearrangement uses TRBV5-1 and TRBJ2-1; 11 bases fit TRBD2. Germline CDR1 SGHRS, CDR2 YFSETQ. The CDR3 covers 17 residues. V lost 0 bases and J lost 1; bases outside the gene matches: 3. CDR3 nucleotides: TGCGCCAGCAGCTTGGGACTAGCGGGGCGGTCCTACAATGAGCAGTTCTTC. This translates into CASSLGLAGRSYNEQFF.

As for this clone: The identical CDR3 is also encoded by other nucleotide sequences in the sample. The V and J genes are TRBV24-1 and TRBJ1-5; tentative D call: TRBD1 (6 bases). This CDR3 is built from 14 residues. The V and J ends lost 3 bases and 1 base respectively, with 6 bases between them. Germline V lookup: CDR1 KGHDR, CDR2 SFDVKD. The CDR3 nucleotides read TGTGCCACCAGTGATCAGGGGAGCAATCAGCCCCAGCATTTT. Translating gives CATSDQGSNQPQHF.

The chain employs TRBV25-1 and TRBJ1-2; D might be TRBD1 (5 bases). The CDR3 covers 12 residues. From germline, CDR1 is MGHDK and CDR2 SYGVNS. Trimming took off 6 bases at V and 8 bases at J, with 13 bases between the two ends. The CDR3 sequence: CASRPGGGGYTF. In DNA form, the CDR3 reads TGTGCCAGCAGGCCCGGGGGGGGAGGCTACACCTTC.

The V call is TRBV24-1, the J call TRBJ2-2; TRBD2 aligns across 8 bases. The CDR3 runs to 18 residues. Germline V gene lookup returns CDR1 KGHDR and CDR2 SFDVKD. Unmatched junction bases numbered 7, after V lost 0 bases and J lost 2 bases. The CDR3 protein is CATSDLSGTRRNTGELFF. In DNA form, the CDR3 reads TGTGCCACCAGTGATTTGTCCGGGACTAGACGAAACACCGGGGAGCTGTTTTTT.

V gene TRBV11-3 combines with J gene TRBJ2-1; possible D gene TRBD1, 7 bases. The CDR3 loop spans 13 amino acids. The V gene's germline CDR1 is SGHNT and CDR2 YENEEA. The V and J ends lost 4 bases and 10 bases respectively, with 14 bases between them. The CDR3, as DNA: TGTGCCAGCAGCTCATCAGGGGGGTGGGAGCAGTTCTTC. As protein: CASSSSGGWEQFF.

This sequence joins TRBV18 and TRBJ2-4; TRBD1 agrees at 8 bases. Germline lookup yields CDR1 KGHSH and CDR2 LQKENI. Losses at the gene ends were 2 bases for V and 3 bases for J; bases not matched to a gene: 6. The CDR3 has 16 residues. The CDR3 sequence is CASSPGAGGSKNIQYF. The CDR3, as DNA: TGTGCCAGCTCACCAGGGGCAGGGGGCAGCAAAAACATTCAGTACTTC. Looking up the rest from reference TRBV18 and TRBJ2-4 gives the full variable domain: NAGVMQNPRHLVRRRGQEARLRCSPMKGHSHVYWYRQLPEEGLKFMVYLQKENIIDESGMPKERFSAEFPKEGPSILRIQQVVRGDSAAYFCASSPGAGGSKNIQYFGAGTRLSVL.

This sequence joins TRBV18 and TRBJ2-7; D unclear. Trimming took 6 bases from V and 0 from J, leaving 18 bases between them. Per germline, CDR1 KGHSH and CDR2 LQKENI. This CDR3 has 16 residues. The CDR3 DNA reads TGTGCCAGCTCCCAAAGCGAGGTGCGGTCCTCCTACGAGCAGTACTTC. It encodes CASSQSEVRSSYEQYF. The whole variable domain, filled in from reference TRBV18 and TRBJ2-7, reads NAGVMQNPRHLVRRRGQEARLRCSPMKGHSHVYWYRQLPEEGLKFMVYLQKENIIDESGMPKERFSAEFPKEGPSILRIQQVVRGDSAAYFCASSQSEVRSSYEQYFGPGTRLTVT.

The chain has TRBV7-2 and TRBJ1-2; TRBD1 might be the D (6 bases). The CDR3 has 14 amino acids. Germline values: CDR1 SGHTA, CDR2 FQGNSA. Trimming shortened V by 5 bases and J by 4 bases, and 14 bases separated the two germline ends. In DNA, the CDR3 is TGTGCCAGCAGCCTGGACCCGACAGGCTATGGCTACACCTTC. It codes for CASSLDPTGYGYTF.

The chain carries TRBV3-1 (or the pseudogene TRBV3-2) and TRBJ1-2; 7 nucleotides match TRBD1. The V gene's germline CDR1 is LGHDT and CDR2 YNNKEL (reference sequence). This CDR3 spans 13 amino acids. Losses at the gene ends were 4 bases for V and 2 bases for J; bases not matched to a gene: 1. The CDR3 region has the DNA TGTGCCAGCAGCCGACAGGGCAACTATGGCTACACCTTC. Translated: CASSRQGNYGYTF.

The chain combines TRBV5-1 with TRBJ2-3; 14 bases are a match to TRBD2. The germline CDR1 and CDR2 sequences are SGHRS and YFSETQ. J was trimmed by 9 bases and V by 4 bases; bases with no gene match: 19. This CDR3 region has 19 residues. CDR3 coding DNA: TGCGCCAGCAGCCCATGGGACGGCCTTTGGACTAGCGGGAGGACGACGCAGTATTTT. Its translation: CASSPWDGLWTSGRTTQYF.

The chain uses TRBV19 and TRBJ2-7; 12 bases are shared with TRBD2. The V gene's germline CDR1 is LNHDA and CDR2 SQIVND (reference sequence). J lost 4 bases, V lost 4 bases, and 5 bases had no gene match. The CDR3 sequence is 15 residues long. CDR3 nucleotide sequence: TGTGCCAGTAGTACCCTAGCGGGAGGGACTTACGAGCAGTACTTC. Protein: CASSTLAGGTYEQYF.

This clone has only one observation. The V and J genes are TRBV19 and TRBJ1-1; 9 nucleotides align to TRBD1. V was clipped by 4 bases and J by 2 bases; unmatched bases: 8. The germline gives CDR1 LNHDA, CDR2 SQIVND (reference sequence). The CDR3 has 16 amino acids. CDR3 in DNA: TGTGCCAGTAGTACGGACAGGGGAGGTCGCAACACTGAAGCTTTCTTT. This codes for CASSTDRGGRNTEAFF.

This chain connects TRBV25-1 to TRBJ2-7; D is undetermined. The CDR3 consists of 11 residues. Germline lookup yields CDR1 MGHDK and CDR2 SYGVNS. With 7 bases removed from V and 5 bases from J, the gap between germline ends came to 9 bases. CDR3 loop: CASNHHNEQYF. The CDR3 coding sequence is TGTGCCAGCAACCACCACAACGAGCAGTACTTC.